The 27 T cell receptor beta chains listed next were all sequenced from one sample in a study of blood T cells in healthy people across ages. The authors ran a second PCR of 7 to 11 cycles using a sample-barcoded 5' primer and a J-beta primer mix. TCRdb re-called the 5' RACE reads with MiXCR, one entry per CDR3 protein. The sample lists 600,000 to 900,000 distinct CDR3 sequences, roughly 24% occurring once. These data also featured in a second study, about T cells of mothers and their children.

Source material: blood. These receptors were obtained from a boy aged 5-17 years in good health.

This chain connects TRBV11-3 to TRBJ2-7; a weak D match, TRBD2 (5 bases). Germline V gene data show CDR1 as SGHNT and CDR2 as YENEEA. This CDR3 contains 16 residues. Trimming took 1 base from V and 0 from J, leaving 13 bases between them. In DNA form, the CDR3 reads TGTGCCAGCAGCTTAGGGCCCTTGGGGAGCTCCTACGAGCAGTACTTC. Its translation: CASSLGPLGSSYEQYF.

Here the CDR3 reads CASGPSAVGGKSYTF. Here the CDR3 DNA reads TGTGCTAGTGGCCCTTCTGCAGTTGGGGGCAAGTCTTACACCTTC. The rearrangement joins TRBV12-5 to TRBJ1-2; TRBD1 might be the D (6 bases). V lost 6 bases, J lost 11 bases, and 25 bases lay in between. There are 15 residues in the CDR3. CDR1 and CDR2 from the germline V gene are LGHNT and FRNRAP.

The table lists this clonotype with a few counts. The rearrangement links TRBV12-3 or TRBV12-4 to TRBJ2-7, with 8 positions matching TRBD2. This CDR3 is built from 14 residues. Germline trimming cut 7 bases from V and 3 bases from J; bases unmatched to any gene: 8. CDR3 sequence reads: CASISGRGGYEQYF. For the CDR3, the DNA is TGTGCCAGCATCTCCGGGAGGGGGGGCTACGAGCAGTACTTC.

The chain combines TRBV27 with TRBJ2-5; D uncertain. Trimming pared 6 bases from V and 11 bases from J, leaving 10 bases between. Looked up from germline, CDR1 is MNHEY and CDR2 is SMNVEV (reference sequence). This CDR3 region has 10 residues. The CDR3 DNA reads as TGTGCCAGCAGACCTCCTCAGCAGTACTTC. Translating it yields CASRPPQQYF.

This clonotype has only a few counts. The rearrangement links TRBV30 to TRBJ2-2; TRBD1 is a possible D gene (6 bases). CDR3 length: 17 residues. Looked up from germline, CDR1 is GTSNPN and CDR2 is SVGIG (reference sequence). Trimming removed 5 bases at V and 4 bases at J, with 23 bases between. The CDR3 is CAWSLGMGAPRTGELFF. The CDR3 nucleotides are TGTGCCTGGTCCCTGGGGATGGGGGCCCCCCGCACCGGGGAGCTGTTTTTT.

As DNA, the CDR3 is TGTGCCAGTAGTATAGTGGACAATTCGGGCGAGCAGTACTTC. Translating it yields CASSIVDNSGEQYF. This chain joins TRBV19 and TRBJ2-5; TRBD1 might be the D (5 bases). The DNA end is a closer match to TRBJ2-7, so the J assignment may be wrong. This CDR3 has 14 amino acids. The V gene's germline CDR1 is LNHDA and CDR2 SQIVND (reference sequence).

This clonotype turned up a few times. J is TRBJ2-1 and V is TRBV7-6, with 9 bases fitting TRBD1. The CDR3 loop spans 14 amino acids. Germline CDR1 SGHVS, CDR2 FNYEAQ. V lost 3 bases and J lost 9; bases outside the gene matches: 6. This chain's CDR3 is CASSLRDRVTEQFF. The CDR3 coding sequence is TGTGCCAGCAGCTTGAGGGACAGGGTCACTGAGCAGTTCTTC.

The CDR3 sequence: CASSQGRTDPRGKLFF. The CDR3 bases are TGTGCCAGCAGCCAGGGAAGGACAGACCCCAGAGGAAAACTGTTTTTT. This chain uses TRBV3-1 with TRBJ1-4, with TRBD1 as a possible D gene (6 bases). V was trimmed by 3 bases and J by 10 bases, leaving 21 bases between them. Per the germline V gene, CDR1 is LGHDT and CDR2 is YNNKEL (reference sequence). This CDR3 comprises 16 residues.

This clonotype was observed at least ten times. This chain uses TRBV3-1 with TRBJ2-5; D is perhaps TRBD2 (6 bases). V was pared by 1 base and J by 5 bases, with 11 bases between. The CDR3 covers 14 residues. In germline, CDR1 is LGHDT, CDR2 YNNKEL (reference sequence). The CDR3 region is CASSQAPGRETQYF. The CDR3 DNA reads as TGTGCCAGCAGCCAAGCGCCGGGGAGGGAGACCCAGTACTTC.

The V gene is TRBV5-1, the J gene TRBJ2-1; tentative D call: TRBD1 (5 bases). V dropped 1 base and J dropped 2 bases, with 7 bases sitting between them. The CDR3 contains 14 residues. Germline-derived CDR1 and CDR2 are SGHRS and YFSETQ. As DNA, the CDR3 is TGCGCCAGCAGCTTGAGACAGACCTACAATGAGCAGTTCTTC. This gives the protein CASSLRQTYNEQFF.

This clonotype was counted only a few times. The V call is TRBV6-6, the J call TRBJ1-2; TRBD1 might be the D (6 bases). The length of the CDR3 is 15 residues. From germline, CDR1 is MNHNY and CDR2 SVGAGI (reference sequence). V lost 8 bases and J 0 bases, leaving 16 bases between the germline ends. The DNA for the CDR3 is TGTGCCAGCGTTCCAGGGGACCGAGCTAACTATGGCTACACCTTC. Translating it yields CASVPGDRANYGYTF.

In this sample, this clonotype turned up once. The V and J genes are TRBV5-1 and TRBJ2-3; TRBD2 might be the D (6 bases). V was clipped by 4 bases and J by 0 bases, with 12 bases between them. CDR3 size: 15 residues. Germline-derived CDR1 and CDR2 are SGHRS and YFSETQ. For the CDR3, the DNA is TGCGCCAGCAGCCCGCGTACTAGCAGCACAGATACGCAGTATTTT. It codes for CASSPRTSSTDTQYF.

In this sample, this clonotype turned up a few times. The gene calls are TRBV12-3 or TRBV12-4 and TRBJ2-1; 9 nucleotides agree with TRBD2. The CDR3 has 14 residues. V lost 11 bases and J lost 4; bases outside the gene matches: 9. The CDR3 sequence: CALKPGLAYNEQFF. Written as DNA, the CDR3 is TGTGCCCTCAAGCCGGGACTAGCTTACAATGAGCAGTTCTTC.

This clonotype was observed a handful of times. This chain connects TRBV3-1 to TRBJ2-7; 8 bases match TRBD1. V lost 3 bases and J lost 2; bases outside the gene matches: 6. The length of the CDR3 is 15 residues. Germline V CDR1 and CDR2: LGHDT, YNNKEL (reference sequence). As DNA, the CDR3 is TGTGCCAGCAGCCACCTACAGGGGGATCCCTACGAGCAGTACTTC. Amino acids: CASSHLQGDPYEQYF.

This clonotype was observed once. The rearrangement uses TRBV9 and TRBJ1-2; TRBD1 agrees at 9 bases. The CDR3 is made up of 14 amino acids. Germline V gene data show CDR1 as SGDLS and CDR2 as YYNGEE. V was clipped by 3 bases and J by 4 bases; unmatched bases: 4. The CDR3 protein is CASSATTGGYGYTF. The CDR3 nucleotides read TGTGCCAGCAGCGCCACGACAGGGGGCTATGGCTACACCTTC.

The chain joins TRBV11-3 to TRBJ2-7; TRBD1 matches at 7 bases. The V gene end was trimmed by 2 bases and the J gene end by 3 bases; junction bases not matched to a gene: 7. This CDR3 is 15 amino acids long. The V gene's germline CDR1 is SGHNT and CDR2 YENEEA. The CDR3 protein is CASSLRTGTFYEQYF. The CDR3 nucleotides are TGTGCCAGCAGCTTAAGGACAGGAACCTTCTACGAGCAGTACTTC.

There are many counts of this clonotype. The chain combines TRBV27 with TRBJ2-1; no firm D call. V lost 5 bases and J 0 bases, leaving 8 bases between the germline ends. Per germline, CDR1 MNHEY and CDR2 SMNVEV (reference sequence). The CDR3 extends over 14 amino acids. The CDR3 loop is CASSPLDSYNEQFF. CDR3 coding DNA: TGTGCCAGCAGTCCCCTAGACTCCTACAATGAGCAGTTCTTC.

V usage is TRBV3-1 and J usage is TRBJ1-4; tentatively, D is TRBD1 (5 bases). The CDR3 length is 14 residues. V was clipped by 1 base and J by 10 bases, with 13 bases between them. CDR1 is LGHDT and CDR2 is YNNKEL in the germline V gene (reference sequence). The CDR3 here is CASSQVVGDGKLFF. The CDR3 DNA follows: TGTGCCAGCAGCCAAGTGGTGGGGGACGGAAAACTGTTTTTT.

This clonotype was picked up a small number of times. At one of its ends the junction is not consistent with the germline gene, which may arise from a read error. The rearrangement joins TRBV3-1 to TRBJ2-5; 7 nucleotides line up with TRBD1. CDR3 size: 16 residues. Germline V CDR1 and CDR2: LGHDT, YNNKEL (reference sequence). CDR3 region: CASSPVDRVRQETRYF. CDR3 DNA: TGTGCCAGCAGCCCCGTCGACAGGGTGAGACAAGAGACCCGGTACTTC.

The chain has TRBV5-1 and TRBJ2-1, with a tentative D call TRBD1 (6 bases). The V end was cut by 5 bases, the J end by 0 bases, with 15 bases between. The germline V gene has CDR1 SGHRS and CDR2 YFSETQ. The CDR3 runs to 16 residues. The CDR3 reads CASSPGTPSSYNEQFF. CDR3 sequence (DNA): TGCGCCAGCAGTCCCGGGACACCTAGCTCCTACAATGAGCAGTTCTTC.

This clonotype was detected only a few times. This chain joins TRBV9 and TRBJ2-7; D remains ambiguous. TRBJ2-1 explains the end of the DNA better; the J call may be wrong. The germline V gene has CDR1 SGDLS and CDR2 YYNGEE. The CDR3 totals 14 residues. The CDR3 protein is CASSVGGTDNEQFF. The CDR3 DNA reads as TGTGCCAGCAGCGTAGGGGGTACAGACAATGAGCAGTTCTTC.

Only a few counts were recorded for this clonotype. The V call is TRBV7-9, the J call TRBJ2-1; a possible D gene is TRBD2 (6 bases). The V gene lost 5 bases and the J gene lost 5 bases, with 19 bases spanning the gap. In germline, CDR1 is SEHNR, CDR2 FQNEAQ (reference sequence). The CDR3 covers 16 residues. In DNA, the CDR3 is TGTGCCAGCAGCGTTCTGGGGCGGGGTGATCACAATGAGCAGTTCTTC. This translates into CASSVLGRGDHNEQFF.

The chain couples TRBV13 to TRBJ2-7; D is possibly TRBD2 (5 bases). This CDR3 region has 15 residues. Germline V gene data show CDR1 as PRHDT and CDR2 as FYEKMQ (reference sequence). The V end was cut by 5 bases, the J end by 0 bases, with 14 bases between. The CDR3 loop is CASSPRASSSYEQYF. The DNA for the CDR3 is TGTGCCAGCAGCCCGCGGGCGTCAAGCTCCTACGAGCAGTACTTC.

The table lists this clonotype with a few counts. The chain employs TRBV13 and TRBJ2-7, with TRBD1 matching over 11 bases. The trim removed 5 bases at V and 3 bases at J, leaving 3 bases unmatched. Germline V CDR1 and CDR2: PRHDT, FYEKMQ (reference sequence). CDR3 length: 14 residues. CDR3 DNA: TGTGCCAGCAGCCGGGGGACAGGGGGCTACGAGCAGTACTTC. Protein sequence: CASSRGTGGYEQYF.

This clonotype occurred a few times. The V and J genes are TRBV7-6 and TRBJ1-1; D ambiguous. Per germline, CDR1 SGHVS and CDR2 FNYEAQ. The CDR3 loop spans 19 amino acids. Trimming took 0 bases from V and 1 from J, leaving 21 bases between them. CDR3 DNA: TGTGCCAGCAGCTTAGCGTTGAAGGGCCCCGGGTATAGGAACACTGAAGCTTTCTTT. Translation gives CASSLALKGPGYRNTEAFF.

The chain carries TRBV19 and TRBJ1-2; D remains unclear. Trimming left V 8 bases short and J 8 bases short, with 15 bases between. The CDR3 length is 12 residues. Germline V gives CDR1 LNHDA, CDR2 SQIVND (reference sequence). The CDR3 nucleotides read TGTGCCAGTGCCAAGGATTGGGAGGGCTACACCTTC. Translating gives CASAKDWEGYTF.

The V and J genes are TRBV5-6 and TRBJ2-5, with TRBD1 as a possible D gene (5 bases). Germline CDR1 reads SGHDT; CDR2 reads YYEEEE. This CDR3 spans 14 amino acids. With 6 bases removed from V and 1 base from J, the gap between germline ends came to 13 bases. Here the CDR3 reads CASTRNRPQETQYF. In DNA, the CDR3 is TGTGCCAGCACCCGAAACAGGCCCCAAGAGACCCAGTACTTC.